These 16 T cell receptor beta chains share one sample of origin, sequenced in a study of blood T cell repertoires in COVID-19. The method was immunoSEQ multiplex PCR; TCRdb's version includes in-frame clones alone and lacks a portion of them. The data hold some 530,000 clones, with 80% to 90% observed a single time. The sample comprised peripheral blood. The receptor source for this set is a human donor in a cohort sampled during active COVID-19.

The V and J genes are TRBV7-9 and TRBJ2-1; D perhaps matches TRBD1 (5 bases). This CDR3 contains 13 residues. The germline V and J ends were trimmed by 6 bases and 3 bases, with 9 bases remaining between them. Germline V gene sequence: CDR1 SEHNR, CDR2 FQNEAQ (reference sequence). This chain's CDR3 is CASSIDSYNEQFF. The CDR3 DNA follows: TGTGCCAGCAGTATCGACAGCTACAATGAGCAGTTCTTC.

J is TRBJ2-7 and V is TRBV7-9; 7 bases map to TRBD2. CDR3 length: 14 amino acids. With V trimmed by 0 bases and J by 3 bases, 2 bases remained unmatched. CDR1 is SEHNR and CDR2 is FQNEAQ in the germline V gene (reference sequence). CDR3 DNA: TGTGCCAGCAGCTTAGCGGGACTAAACTACGAGCAGTACTTC. It yields the protein CASSLAGLNYEQYF.

The chain carries TRBV13 and TRBJ1-1; D possibly corresponds to TRBD1 (6 bases). The CDR3 extends over 16 amino acids. Germline V lookup: CDR1 PRHDT, CDR2 FYEKMQ (reference sequence). V lost 5 bases, J lost 1 base, and 17 bases lay in between. The CDR3 loop is CASSREIKGGNTEAFF. The CDR3 nucleotides are TGTGCCAGCAGCCGAGAAATAAAAGGGGGGAACACTGAAGCTTTCTTT.

V and J are TRBV24-1 and TRBJ1-5; D remains ambiguous. Germline V lookup: CDR1 KGHDR, CDR2 SFDVKD. Trimming pared 7 bases from V and 0 bases from J, leaving 12 bases between. This CDR3 comprises 15 residues. The CDR3 loop reads CATSTFGVSNQPQHF. DNA for the CDR3: TGTGCCACCAGCACCTTCGGAGTTAGCAATCAGCCCCAGCATTTT.

The chain recombines TRBV5-4 with TRBJ2-7; weak D call: TRBD1 (5 bases). The CDR3 sequence is 16 residues long. CDR1 is SGHNT and CDR2 is YYREEE in the germline V gene (reference sequence). The germline V and J ends were trimmed by 3 bases and 1 base, with 17 bases remaining between them. This CDR3 is CASSSPHPGLSYEQYF. The CDR3, as DNA: TGTGCCAGCAGCTCCCCACATCCAGGGTTATCCTACGAGCAGTACTTC.

This chain links TRBV28 with TRBJ1-5, with TRBD1 identical over 8 bases. CDR1 is MDHEN, CDR2 SYDVKM, per germline. The trim removed 6 bases at V and 4 bases at J, leaving 8 bases unmatched. The CDR3 covers 15 residues. For the CDR3, the DNA is TGTGCCAGCAGAACGGACAGGGTGGCGAATCAGCCCCAGCATTTT. Its translation: CASRTDRVANQPQHF.

The rearrangement uses TRBV11-2 and TRBJ2-6; TRBD1 aligns across 8 bases. The CDR3 is 16 amino acids. CDR1 SGHAT and CDR2 FQNNGV come from the germline V gene. Trimming took 4 bases from V and 2 from J; bases not matched to a gene: 4. This chain's CDR3 is CASSSSGGPGANVLTF. CDR3 coding DNA: TGTGCCAGCAGCTCCTCAGGGGGCCCTGGGGCCAACGTCCTGACTTTC. Variable domain in full (rest from reference TRBV11-2 and TRBJ2-6): EAGVAQSPRYKIIEKRQSVAFWCNPISGHATLYWYQQILGQGPKLLIQFQNNGVVDDSQLPKDRFSAERLKGVDSTLKIQPAKLEDSAVYLCASSSSGGPGANVLTFGAGSRLTVL.

The chain carries TRBV30 and TRBJ1-5; 8 nucleotides agree with TRBD1. The junction had 3 bases not matched to a gene; V was cut back by 6 bases and J by 5 bases. This CDR3 spans 12 amino acids. Per the germline V gene, CDR1 is GTSNPN and CDR2 is SVGIG (reference sequence). CDR3: CACRGQDQPQHF. The CDR3 DNA is TGTGCCTGCAGGGGGCAAGATCAGCCCCAGCATTTT.

The chain is built from TRBV6-4 and TRBJ2-3; 9 positions match TRBD2. Germline trimming cut 3 bases from V and 8 bases from J; bases unmatched to any gene: 9. The germline V gene has CDR1 MRHNA and CDR2 SNTAGT. The CDR3 extends over 15 amino acids. Written as DNA, the CDR3 is TGTGCCAGCAGTGAGACTAGCGGAACGAAGGGTACGCAGTATTTT. Translating it yields CASSETSGTKGTQYF.

The gene calls are TRBV24-1 and TRBJ2-3; TRBD2 matches 9 bases. The germline CDR1 and CDR2 sequences are KGHDR and SFDVKD. J lost 4 bases, V lost 5 bases, and 9 bases had no gene match. The CDR3 consists of 16 residues. The CDR3 nucleotides read TGTGCCACCAGTGCAAGCGGGGGGCAATGGGCAGATACGCAGTATTTT. Protein sequence: CATSASGGQWADTQYF.

The V call is TRBV9, the J call TRBJ1-3; possibly TRBD1 for D (5 bases). The CDR3 totals 14 residues. CDR1 is SGDLS, CDR2 YYNGEE, per germline. Deletions cut 10 bases from V and 1 base from J, with 15 bases between. CDR3 sequence: CAATRGGSGNTIYF. The CDR3 coding sequence is TGTGCCGCTACCCGCGGGGGGTCTGGAAACACCATATATTTT.

V and J are TRBV6-5 and TRBJ2-5; TRBD2 agrees at 11 bases. This CDR3 is built from 15 residues. The germline CDR1 and CDR2 sequences are MNHEY and SVGAGI. V shed 2 bases and J 1 base; nucleotides not matched to a gene: 0. The CDR3 DNA reads TGTGCCAGCAGTTACGGACTAGCGGGCCAAGAGACCCAGTACTTC. It translates to CASSYGLAGQETQYF.

This chain joins TRBV19 and TRBJ1-1; D call uncertain. Trimming took off 9 bases at V and 8 bases at J, with 13 bases between the two ends. CDR3 length: 11 amino acids. Germline CDR1 reads LNHDA; CDR2 reads SQIVND (reference sequence). This CDR3 is CARTIVTEAFF. The CDR3 DNA reads as TGTGCCAGGACAATTGTCACGGAAGCTTTCTTT.

The chain carries TRBV6-5 and TRBJ1-6; D remains ambiguous. The germline gives CDR1 MNHEY, CDR2 SVGAGI. This CDR3 spans 12 amino acids. The V end lost 6 bases, the J end lost 10 bases, and 10 bases lay between the germline ends. CDR3 protein: CASRDGGSPLHF. CDR3 bases: TGTGCCAGCAGGGACGGAGGGTCACCCCTCCACTTT.

CDR3 in DNA: TGTGCCAGCAGTTTGGGGGGGGGACAGGGGGCTATCGGGGAGCTGTTTTTT. It is translated as CASSLGGGQGAIGELFF. This chain uses TRBV28 with TRBJ2-2; 12 bases fit TRBD1. V trimming: 3 bases; J trimming: 7 bases; junction bases outside the gene matches: 9. The CDR3 has 17 residues. The germline V gene encodes CDR1 MDHEN and CDR2 SYDVKM.

The V call is TRBV7-3, the J call TRBJ2-7; 8 bases line up with TRBD1. This CDR3 region has 16 residues. Germline values: CDR1 SGHTA, CDR2 FQGTGA. V shed 3 bases and J 13 bases; nucleotides not matched to a gene: 20. For the CDR3, the DNA is TGTGCCAGCAGCTTGGGGGACAGGTTGGACCCCTTCGGGCCCTACTTC. It encodes CASSLGDRLDPFGPYF.